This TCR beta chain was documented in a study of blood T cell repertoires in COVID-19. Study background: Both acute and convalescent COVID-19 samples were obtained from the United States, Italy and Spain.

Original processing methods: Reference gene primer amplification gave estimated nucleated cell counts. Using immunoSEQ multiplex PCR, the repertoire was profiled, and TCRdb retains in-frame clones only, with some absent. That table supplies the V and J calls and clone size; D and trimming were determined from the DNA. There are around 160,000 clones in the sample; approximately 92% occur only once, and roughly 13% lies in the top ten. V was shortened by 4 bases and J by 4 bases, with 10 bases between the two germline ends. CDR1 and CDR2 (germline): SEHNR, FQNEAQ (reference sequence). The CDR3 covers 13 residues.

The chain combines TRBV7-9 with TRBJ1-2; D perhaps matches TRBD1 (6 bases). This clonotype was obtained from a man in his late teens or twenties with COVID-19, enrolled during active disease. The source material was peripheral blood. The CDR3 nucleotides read TGTGCCAGCAGCTACAGGGATAGCTATGGCTACACCTTC. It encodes CASSYRDSYGYTF.